These T cell receptor beta chains were read from a single sample in a study of T cell clones after liver transplantation. Generated by immunoSEQ multiplex PCR, the TCRdb table keeps only in-frame clones and is missing some. Of 40,000 to 65,000 clones in the sample, about four fifths were seen once. Sequenced here: CD4+ T cells from blood, sampled before liver transplant. Source of these receptors: a human donor who received a liver transplant. CDR3s include the opening cysteine and the closing phenylalanine or tryptophan. Fields, in order: J gene, V gene, clone size, D gene, CDR3 DNA, CDR3 protein. D genes are given only for firm matches. Some rows have no size entry. The others give once, few or many, or a class for an expanded clone.

j_call: TRBJ1-1; v_call: TRBV18; clone_size: NA; d_call: NA; cdr3_nt: TGTGCCAGCTCACCGGCGGGGAACACTGAAGCTTTCTTT; cdr3_aa: CASSPAGNTEAFF
j_call: TRBJ2-5; v_call: TRBV11-3; clone_size: NA; d_call: TRBD2; cdr3_nt: TGTGCCAGCAGCCCCGGACTAGCGGGAGAACCCGGGGGGGAGACCCAGTACTTC; cdr3_aa: CASSPGLAGEPGGETQYF
j_call: TRBJ2-2; v_call: TRBV12-5; clone_size: NA; d_call: TRBD1; cdr3_nt: TGTGCTAGTGGGATCGGGACAGGGGATGACGGGGAGCTGTTTTTT; cdr3_aa: CASGIGTGDDGELFF
j_call: TRBJ2-3; v_call: TRBV27; clone_size: NA; d_call: TRBD1; cdr3_nt: TGTGCCAGCAGTTTATCGGGGACAGGGGGCTCGGGAACGCAGTATTTT; cdr3_aa: CASSLSGTGGSGTQYF
j_call: TRBJ2-1; v_call: TRBV11-2; clone_size: few; d_call: TRBD2; cdr3_nt: TGTGCCAGCAGCCGTCAAGCGGGGGGTCCCAATGAGCAGTTCTTC; cdr3_aa: CASSRQAGGPNEQFF
j_call: TRBJ2-1; v_call: TRBV11-3; clone_size: NA; d_call: NA; cdr3_nt: TGTGCCAGCAGCCCCCCGGGGATAGGGAATGAGCAGTTCTTC; cdr3_aa: CASSPPGIGNEQFF
j_call: TRBJ1-5; v_call: TRBV18; clone_size: NA; d_call: NA; cdr3_nt: TGTGCCAGCTCACCATGGAGCGGGCAGCCCCAGCATTTT; cdr3_aa: CASSPWSGQPQHF
j_call: TRBJ2-3; v_call: TRBV6-1; clone_size: NA; d_call: TRBD2; cdr3_nt: TGTGCCAGCAGCCGGACTAGCACCACAGATACGCAGTATTTT; cdr3_aa: CASSRTSTTDTQYF
j_call: TRBJ2-7; v_call: TRBV27; clone_size: NA; d_call: NA; cdr3_nt: TGTGCCAGCAGGGACCGCTACGAGCAGTACTTC; cdr3_aa: CASRDRYEQYF
j_call: TRBJ1-5; v_call: TRBV27; clone_size: NA; d_call: TRBD1; cdr3_nt: TGTGCCAGCAGTTTAAGACAGGGGAATCAGCCCCAGCATTTT; cdr3_aa: CASSLRQGNQPQHF
j_call: TRBJ2-4; v_call: TRBV18; clone_size: NA; d_call: NA; cdr3_nt: TGTGCCAGCTCACCAGGCCAGGGAAACATTCAGTACTTC; cdr3_aa: CASSPGQGNIQYF
j_call: TRBJ1-6; v_call: TRBV7-2; clone_size: NA; d_call: NA; cdr3_nt: TGTGCCAGCAGCTTAGCTATTAAAGGCTCACCCCTCCACTTT; cdr3_aa: CASSLAIKGSPLHF
j_call: TRBJ1-4; v_call: TRBV5-1; clone_size: NA; d_call: NA; cdr3_nt: TGCGCCAGCAGCTTGGAGCCCGGGGGCGGAACTAATGAAAAACTGTTTTTT; cdr3_aa: CASSLEPGGGTNEKLFF
j_call: TRBJ2-3; v_call: TRBV7-3; clone_size: NA; d_call: TRBD2; cdr3_nt: TGTGCCAGCAGCTTAACTGCGGGGGGGACAGATACGCAGTATTTT; cdr3_aa: CASSLTAGGTDTQYF
j_call: TRBJ2-1; v_call: TRBV7-2; clone_size: once; d_call: NA; cdr3_nt: TGTGCCAGCAGCCCTTCGGGGGTAGCGGTGTACAATGAGCAGTTCTTC; cdr3_aa: CASSPSGVAVYNEQFF
j_call: TRBJ1-5; v_call: TRBV28; clone_size: NA; d_call: NA; cdr3_nt: TGTGCCAGCAGTGGGGTCGGTCAGCCCCAGCATTTT; cdr3_aa: CASSGVGQPQHF
j_call: TRBJ2-5; v_call: TRBV25-1; clone_size: NA; d_call: NA; cdr3_nt: TGTGCCAGCAGTGTCGAACGGGAGACCCAGTACTTC; cdr3_aa: CASSVERETQYF
j_call: TRBJ1-4; v_call: TRBV4-3; clone_size: NA; d_call: NA; cdr3_nt: TGCGCCAGCAGCCGAGGGAGAACTGAAAAACTGTTTTTT; cdr3_aa: CASSRGRTEKLFF
j_call: TRBJ2-5; v_call: TRBV18; clone_size: NA; d_call: NA; cdr3_nt: TGTGCCAGCTCTCCTCAAGAGACCCAGTACTTC; cdr3_aa: CASSPQETQYF
j_call: TRBJ1-5; v_call: TRBV7-2; clone_size: once; d_call: NA; cdr3_nt: TGTGCCAGCAGCTTAAGAGCCTATCAGCCCCAGCATTTT; cdr3_aa: CASSLRAYQPQHF
j_call: TRBJ1-1; v_call: TRBV7-2; clone_size: NA; d_call: TRBD1; cdr3_nt: TGTGCCAGCAGCCCTACGACAGGGATGAACACTGAAGCTTTCTTT; cdr3_aa: CASSPTTGMNTEAFF
j_call: TRBJ2-7; v_call: TRBV2; clone_size: NA; d_call: NA; cdr3_nt: TGTGCCAGCAGTGTACTCCCTCCGGGACGTTTCTACGAGCAGTACTTC; cdr3_aa: CASSVLPPGRFYEQYF
j_call: TRBJ1-5; v_call: TRBV15; clone_size: NA; d_call: NA; cdr3_nt: TGTGCCACCAGCAGAGATTCAGTGAATAGCAATCAGCCCCAGCATTTT; cdr3_aa: CATSRDSVNSNQPQHF
j_call: TRBJ2-5; v_call: TRBV10-3; clone_size: NA; d_call: TRBD1; cdr3_nt: TGTGCCACCAGGGACAGAATAGAAGAGACCCAGTACTTC; cdr3_aa: CATRDRIEETQYF
j_call: TRBJ2-5; v_call: TRBV5-6; clone_size: NA; d_call: TRBD1; cdr3_nt: TGTGCCAGCAGCTTGGGGTTAGTACAGGGGCAGACCCAGTACTTC; cdr3_aa: CASSLGLVQGQTQYF
j_call: TRBJ1-5; v_call: TRBV19; clone_size: NA; d_call: TRBD1; cdr3_nt: TGTGCCAGTAGTTCCCTCGGACAGGGACCCAATCAGCCCCAGCATTTT; cdr3_aa: CASSSLGQGPNQPQHF
j_call: TRBJ1-2; v_call: TRBV7-9; clone_size: NA; d_call: NA; cdr3_nt: TGTGCCAGCAGCCCTCACAGTACAAGTATCTATGGCTACACCTTC; cdr3_aa: CASSPHSTSIYGYTF
j_call: TRBJ2-7; v_call: TRBV5-1; clone_size: NA; d_call: TRBD2; cdr3_nt: TGCGCCAGCAGCCCTTACACGGGAGGCGAGCAGTACTTC; cdr3_aa: CASSPYTGGEQYF
j_call: TRBJ1-1; v_call: TRBV6-5; clone_size: NA; d_call: NA; cdr3_nt: TGTGCCAGCAGTGCCCCGTCAGAAATGAACACTGAAGCTTTCTTT; cdr3_aa: CASSAPSEMNTEAFF
j_call: TRBJ2-5; v_call: TRBV5-5; clone_size: NA; d_call: NA; cdr3_nt: TGTGCCAGCAGCTTGGATATTCAGGCCAGGACCCAGTACTTC; cdr3_aa: CASSLDIQARTQYF
j_call: TRBJ2-3; v_call: TRBV18; clone_size: NA; d_call: TRBD2; cdr3_nt: TGTGCCACCCGTCCTAGCGGGGGAGAGAATACGCAGTATTTT; cdr3_aa: CATRPSGGENTQYF
j_call: TRBJ2-1; v_call: TRBV6-1; clone_size: NA; d_call: NA; cdr3_nt: TGTGCCAGCAGCCTGAGGAATGAGCAGTTCTTC; cdr3_aa: CASSLRNEQFF
j_call: TRBJ2-2; v_call: TRBV4-2; clone_size: NA; d_call: NA; cdr3_nt: TGTGCCAGCAGCCAAGAATCTAGTACGAACACCGGGGAGCTGTTTTTT; cdr3_aa: CASSQESSTNTGELFF
j_call: TRBJ1-1; v_call: TRBV6-5; clone_size: NA; d_call: NA; cdr3_nt: TGTGCCAGCAGTCGCGACACCCACTGTTTCTTT; cdr3_aa: CASSRDTHCFF
j_call: TRBJ1-2; v_call: TRBV6-5; clone_size: once; d_call: TRBD1; cdr3_nt: TGTGCCAGCAGTTACTCCCCGACAGGGGGTTATGGCTACACCTTC; cdr3_aa: CASSYSPTGGYGYTF
j_call: TRBJ1-1; v_call: TRBV2; clone_size: NA; d_call: TRBD1; cdr3_nt: TGTGCCAGCAGATGGGGACAGATGAACACTGAAGCTTTCTTT; cdr3_aa: CASRWGQMNTEAFF
j_call: TRBJ2-2; v_call: TRBV10-3; clone_size: few; d_call: NA; cdr3_nt: TGTGCCTTTTCAAGGGGGACCAGCACCGGGGAGCTGTTTTTT; cdr3_aa: CAFSRGTSTGELFF
j_call: TRBJ2-7; v_call: TRBV7-9; clone_size: NA; d_call: NA; cdr3_nt: TGTGCCAGCGGTAGCGGCGGTTACGAGCAGTACTTC; cdr3_aa: CASGSGGYEQYF
j_call: TRBJ2-7; v_call: TRBV27; clone_size: once; d_call: TRBD1; cdr3_nt: TGTGCCAGCCGGGGACAGACCTACGAGCAGTACTTC; cdr3_aa: CASRGQTYEQYF
j_call: TRBJ2-3; v_call: TRBV28; clone_size: NA; d_call: TRBD1; cdr3_nt: TGTGCCAGCAGTCCATCAGGGACAGGGGGAGGTGGGACAGATACGCAGTATTTT; cdr3_aa: CASSPSGTGGGGTDTQYF
j_call: TRBJ1-3; v_call: TRBV10-3; clone_size: NA; d_call: NA; cdr3_nt: TGTGCCATCAGTGAGTGGACAAAGAGCTCTGGAAACACCATATATTTT; cdr3_aa: CAISEWTKSSGNTIYF
j_call: TRBJ2-5; v_call: TRBV5-6; clone_size: NA; d_call: NA; cdr3_nt: TGTGCCAGCAGCTTGGTCGGGAGTGTCGTGGAGACCCAGTACTTC; cdr3_aa: CASSLVGSVVETQYF
j_call: TRBJ2-3; v_call: TRBV5-1; clone_size: NA; d_call: NA; cdr3_nt: TGCGCCAGCAGCCGTGGTCCGGATTTCGGGGATACGCAGTATTTT; cdr3_aa: CASSRGPDFGDTQYF
j_call: TRBJ1-4; v_call: TRBV5-4; clone_size: NA; d_call: TRBD1; cdr3_nt: TGTGCCAGCAGCGCAGGGGGAGGTGAAAAACTGTTTTTT; cdr3_aa: CASSAGGGEKLFF
j_call: TRBJ2-7; v_call: TRBV28; clone_size: NA; d_call: NA; cdr3_nt: TGTGCCACTTCCCAGGGGGGGACCTACGAGCAGTACTTC; cdr3_aa: CATSQGGTYEQYF
j_call: TRBJ2-5; v_call: TRBV19; clone_size: once; d_call: NA; cdr3_nt: TGTGCCAGTAGTGAGACCCCCTCCAGGGAGACCCAGTACTTC; cdr3_aa: CASSETPSRETQYF
j_call: TRBJ2-3; v_call: TRBV11-2; clone_size: NA; d_call: TRBD2; cdr3_nt: TGTGCCAGCAGCTTCAGCGGGAGGGCCGGAGATACGCAGTATTTT; cdr3_aa: CASSFSGRAGDTQYF
j_call: TRBJ2-3; v_call: TRBV12-5; clone_size: NA; d_call: NA; cdr3_nt: TGTGCTAGTGGCCGAGGGGTGTGGACAGATACGCAGTATTTT; cdr3_aa: CASGRGVWTDTQYF
j_call: TRBJ1-2; v_call: TRBV7-9; clone_size: few; d_call: TRBD1; cdr3_nt: TGTGCCAGCAGCCCCAGGACAGGGGAATATGGCTACACCTTC; cdr3_aa: CASSPRTGEYGYTF
j_call: TRBJ2-2; v_call: TRBV6-4; clone_size: NA; d_call: TRBD1; cdr3_nt: TGTGCCAGCAGTAAGCTAGCCGGGACAGGCTCCGGGGAGCTGTTTTTT; cdr3_aa: CASSKLAGTGSGELFF
j_call: TRBJ1-1; v_call: TRBV10-3; clone_size: NA; d_call: NA; cdr3_nt: TGTGCCATCGGTCGCGGAGGAGATTCGACTGAAGCTTTCTTT; cdr3_aa: CAIGRGGDSTEAFF
j_call: TRBJ2-7; v_call: TRBV21-1; clone_size: NA; d_call: NA; cdr3_nt: TGTGCCAGCAGCAAAAAACATTTTTACGAGCAGTACTTC; cdr3_aa: CASSKKHFYEQYF
j_call: TRBJ1-4; v_call: TRBV7-9; clone_size: NA; d_call: NA; cdr3_nt: TGTGCCAGCAGCCCAATCGGGCTTTTAGCCTCAACTAATGAAAAACTGTTTTTT; cdr3_aa: CASSPIGLLASTNEKLFF
j_call: TRBJ2-5; v_call: TRBV7-2; clone_size: NA; d_call: NA; cdr3_nt: TGTGCCAGCAGCTACGGGTCCGGGAACCAAGAGACCCAGTACTTC; cdr3_aa: CASSYGSGNQETQYF
j_call: TRBJ1-5; v_call: TRBV5-6; clone_size: NA; d_call: NA; cdr3_nt: TGTGCCAGCAGCCTACGGACAGCAGTTCAGCCCCAGCATTTT; cdr3_aa: CASSLRTAVQPQHF